The 29 T cell receptor beta chains presented below share a single source sample, sequenced in a study of blood T cell repertoires in COVID-19. Data came from immunoSEQ multiplex PCR; TCRdb stores just in-frame clones and leaves some out. Here the sample spans about 220,000 clones, around 81% being singletons. Sequencing was performed on peripheral blood. The receptors come from a woman in her twenties or thirties who had recovered from COVID-19.

V is TRBV29-1 and J is TRBJ1-3; 8 nucleotides agree with TRBD1. The length of the CDR3 is 13 residues. J lost 5 bases, V lost 4 bases, and 4 bases had no gene match. Germline CDR1 and CDR2: SQVTM and ANQGSEA. Here the CDR3 DNA reads TGCAGCGTTGGGACAGGGTTACGAAACACCATATATTTT. Its protein product is CSVGTGLRNTIYF.

The rearrangement joins TRBV5-4 to TRBJ1-4; D call uncertain. V lost 7 bases and J 6 bases, leaving 13 bases between the germline ends. Germline values: CDR1 SGHNT, CDR2 YYREEE (reference sequence). CDR3 length equals 13 residues. The DNA for the CDR3 is TGTGCCAGCGGCGGAGCGCCAGATGAAAAACTGTTTTTT. Amino acids: CASGGAPDEKLFF. Complete variable domain (other parts from reference TRBV5-4 and TRBJ1-4): ETGVTQSPTHLIKTRGQQVTLRCSSQSGHNTVSWYQQALGQGPQFIFQYYREEENGRGNFPPRFSGLQFPNYSSELNVNALELDDSALYLCASGGAPDEKLFFGSGTQLSVL.

CDR3 region: CASSSSGGSYEQYF. The CDR3 nucleotides read TGTGCCAGCAGCTCGAGCGGGGGCTCCTACGAGCAGTACTTC. The chain links TRBV5-4 to TRBJ2-7; TRBD2 agrees at 8 bases. Germline assignment: CDR1 SGHNT and CDR2 YYREEE (reference sequence). There are 14 residues in the CDR3. V trimming: 3 bases; J trimming: 0 bases; junction bases outside the gene matches: 2.

This chain joins TRBV21-1 and TRBJ2-3; the table names TRBD1, a call not compared with the DNA. TRBV21-1 has pseudogene status. The CDR3 is 15 amino acids. The CDR3 loop reads CARAYNRGSTDTQYF. CDR3 nucleotides: TGTGCCAGGGCGTATAACAGGGGGAGCACAGATACGCAGTATTTT.

This clone has more than one count but fewer than ten. V and J are TRBV5-6 and TRBJ1-5; 7 bases agree with TRBD1. J lost 1 base, V lost 4 bases, and 8 bases had no gene match. The CDR3 has 16 amino acids. Germline V CDR1 and CDR2: SGHDT, YYEEEE. The CDR3 sequence is CASSTRGGRSNQPQHF. CDR3 bases: TGTGCCAGCAGCACAAGAGGGGGCAGAAGCAATCAGCCCCAGCATTTT. Looking up the rest from reference TRBV5-6 and TRBJ1-5 gives the full variable domain: DAGVTQSPTHLIKTRGQQVTLRCSPKSGHDTVSWYQQALGQGPQFIFQYYEEEERQRGNFPDRFSGHQFPNYSSELNVNALLLGDSALYLCASSTRGGRSNQPQHFGDGTRLSIL.

V and J are TRBV28 and TRBJ2-4; TRBD2 might be the D (5 bases). V was shortened by 2 bases and J by 0 bases, with 8 bases between the two germline ends. The CDR3 totals 15 residues. Germline V gene data show CDR1 as MDHEN and CDR2 as SYDVKM. CDR3 in DNA: TGTGCCAGCAGTTTACGGAGGCTAGCCAAAAACATTCAGTACTTC. This codes for CASSLRRLAKNIQYF.

J is TRBJ1-2 and V is TRBV2; D uncertain. The CDR3 has 14 residues. V lost 0 bases to trimming and J lost 0 bases, with 5 bases between them. Germline V gives CDR1 SNHLY, CDR2 FYNNEI. DNA for the CDR3: TGTGCCAGCAGTGAAGCGCCGGCTAACTATGGCTACACCTTC. Translation: CASSEAPANYGYTF.

The rearrangement uses TRBV30 and TRBJ1-1; D gene uncertain. This CDR3 region has 11 residues. CDR1 is GTSNPN and CDR2 is SVGIG in the germline V gene (reference sequence). V lost 3 bases to trimming and J lost 3 bases, with 5 bases between them. CDR3 sequence: CAWRRDTEAFF. As DNA, the CDR3 is TGTGCCTGGAGAAGAGACACTGAAGCTTTCTTT. Together with reference TRBV30 and TRBJ1-1, the CDR3 gives the full variable domain: SQTIHQWPATLVQPVGSPLSLECTVEGTSNPNLYWYRQAAGRGLQLLFYSVGIGQISSEVPQNLSASRPQDRQFILSSKKLLLSDSGFYLCAWRRDTEAFFGQGTRLTVV.

This chain uses TRBV28 with TRBJ1-5; 7 bases align to TRBD1. J lost 6 bases, V lost 6 bases, and 8 bases had no gene match. CDR3 length: 14 amino acids. Germline assignment: CDR1 MDHEN and CDR2 SYDVKM. The CDR3 nucleotides read TGTGCCAGCAGCGACAGGGTCGAAGGTCAGCCCCAGCATTTT. Encoded protein: CASSDRVEGQPQHF. The variable domain in full, with the rest retrieved from reference TRBV28 and TRBJ1-5, is DVKVTQSSRYLVKRTGEKVFLECVQDMDHENMFWYRQDPGLGLRLIYFSYDVKMKEKGDIPEGYSVSREKKERFSLILESASTNQTSMYLCASSDRVEGQPQHFGDGTRLSIL.

The rearrangement links TRBV5-4 to TRBJ2-5, with 7 bases fitting TRBD2. The J segment lost 0 bases and the V segment lost 2 bases, leaving 1 base of the junction unmatched. This CDR3 has 14 amino acids. From germline, CDR1 is SGHNT and CDR2 YYREEE (reference sequence). The CDR3 here is CASSLLANQETQYF. The CDR3 nucleotides are TGTGCCAGCAGCTTACTAGCGAACCAAGAGACCCAGTACTTC.

The J gene is TRBJ2-7, the V gene TRBV10-3, with TRBD2 matching 15 bases. V gave up 4 bases and J gave up 0 bases; unmatched junction bases: 7. Looked up from germline, CDR1 is ENHRY and CDR2 is SYGVKD. The CDR3 spans 18 residues. In DNA form, the CDR3 reads TGTGCCATCAGTGTGGGACTAGCGGGAGGTGGAAGCTCCTACGAGCAGTACTTC. Its translation is CAISVGLAGGGSSYEQYF.

V usage is TRBV30 and J usage is TRBJ1-5; 8 bases fit TRBD1. The germline gives CDR1 GTSNPN, CDR2 SVGIG (reference sequence). The CDR3 spans 15 residues. Unmatched junction bases numbered 9, after V lost 1 base and J lost 7 bases. In DNA, the CDR3 is TGTGCCTGGAGTGAAAAGGACAGGGATGCCCAGCCCCAGCATTTT. The encoded protein is CAWSEKDRDAQPQHF.

The rearrangement uses TRBV9 and TRBJ2-7, with D tentatively TRBD2 (5 bases). The germline V gene encodes CDR1 SGDLS and CDR2 YYNGEE. The V and J ends lost 2 bases and 3 bases respectively, with 18 bases between them. This CDR3 contains 16 residues. The DNA for the CDR3 is TGTGCCAGCAGCGTTTTGAGTGGAGGACGTCTCTACGAGCAGTACTTC. Protein product: CASSVLSGGRLYEQYF. Full variable domain (remainder filled in from reference TRBV9 and TRBJ2-7): DSGVTQTPKHLITATGQRVTLRCSPRSGDLSVYWYQQSLDQGLQFLIQYYNGEERAKGNILERFSAQQFPDLHSELNLSSLELGDSALYFCASSVLSGGRLYEQYFGPGTRLTVT.

This chain joins TRBV28 and TRBJ2-1, with D possibly TRBD1 on 6 matching bases. V was clipped by 4 bases and J by 8 bases, with 15 bases between them. The CDR3 sequence is 14 residues long. Germline CDR1 and CDR2: MDHEN and SYDVKM. The chain's CDR3 is CASSSAGVGDEQFF. DNA of the CDR3: TGTGCCAGCAGTTCGGCAGGGGTAGGGGATGAGCAGTTCTTC.

This clone was observed a handful of times. The V and J genes are TRBV6-1 and TRBJ1-4; tentatively, D is TRBD1 (5 bases). From germline, CDR1 is MNHNS and CDR2 SASEGT. The CDR3 is 16 residues long. Trimming took off 4 bases at V and 0 bases at J, with 12 bases between the two ends. This chain's CDR3 is CASSGQHPATNEKLFF. In DNA, the CDR3 is TGTGCCAGCAGTGGACAGCACCCAGCAACTAATGAAAAACTGTTTTTT.

Points on this clone: Within the sample, other DNA sequences also encode this same CDR3. The chain has TRBV5-1 and TRBJ2-6; D is unclear. CDR3 length equals 15 residues. V lost 0 bases and J lost 0, with 4 bases in between. Germline V gives CDR1 SGHRS, CDR2 YFSETQ. The CDR3 region has the DNA TGCGCCAGCAGCTTGGGAGCCTCTGGGGCCAACGTCCTGACTTTC. It specifies CASSLGASGANVLTF.

This clone has at least ten counts. V is TRBV18 and J is TRBJ1-3, with D perhaps TRBD1 (5 bases). CDR3 length: 14 amino acids. The V gene's germline CDR1 is KGHSH and CDR2 LQKENI. V lost 3 bases to trimming and J lost 2 bases, with 8 bases between them. The CDR3 sequence: CASSPGAPGNTIYF. CDR3 in DNA: TGTGCCAGCTCACCTGGGGCGCCTGGAAACACCATATATTTT.

The chain couples TRBV6-5 to TRBJ2-7; 8 nucleotides agree with TRBD2. This CDR3 comprises 13 residues. In germline, CDR1 is MNHEY, CDR2 SVGAGI. The V segment lost 5 bases and the J segment 4 bases; nucleotides outside the gene matches: 4. CDR3: CASSRTSSYEQYF. The DNA of the CDR3 is TGTGCCAGCAGTCGGACTAGCTCGTACGAGCAGTACTTC.

The gene calls are TRBV5-6 and TRBJ2-7; the match to TRBD2 covers 10 bases. CDR1 is SGHDT and CDR2 is YYEEEE in the germline V gene. This CDR3 has 15 amino acids. V lost 3 bases to trimming and J lost 7 bases; unmatched junction nucleotides: 10. DNA for the CDR3: TGTGCCAGCAGCTCCGGACTAGCGGAGTCTCGGGAGCAGTACTTC. As protein: CASSSGLAESREQYF.

The rearrangement joins TRBV28 to TRBJ2-1; 10 nucleotides match TRBD2. Germline CDR1 is MDHEN and CDR2 is SYDVKM. Germline trimming cut 6 bases from V and 4 bases from J; bases unmatched to any gene: 3. The CDR3 loop spans 14 amino acids. The CDR3 sequence is CASRRAGGYNEQFF. The CDR3 coding sequence is TGTGCCAGCAGACGAGCGGGAGGGTACAATGAGCAGTTCTTC.

V gene TRBV18 combines with J gene TRBJ2-7; 9 nucleotides match TRBD2. Germline V gene lookup returns CDR1 KGHSH and CDR2 LQKENI. The CDR3 sequence is 18 residues long. The V segment lost 0 bases and the J segment 3 bases; nucleotides outside the gene matches: 12. The CDR3 here is CASSPPGMRGRARYEQYF. The CDR3 DNA reads TGTGCCAGCTCACCACCCGGCATGCGCGGGAGGGCCCGCTACGAGCAGTACTTC.

This clone was seen a single time. This chain uses TRBV28 with TRBJ2-5; TRBD1 matches at 9 bases. With V trimmed by 3 bases and J by 5 bases, 7 bases remained unmatched. The CDR3 is made up of 15 amino acids. Germline CDR1 reads MDHEN; CDR2 reads SYDVKM. CDR3 bases: TGTGCCAGCAGTTTCGAGACAGGGGGGAGGGAGACCCAGTACTTC. It translates to CASSFETGGRETQYF.

This clone came up a few times. The chain links TRBV9 to TRBJ2-2; D gene uncertain. This CDR3 is built from 15 residues. The V gene's germline CDR1 is SGDLS and CDR2 YYNGEE. V lost 2 bases, J lost 4 bases, and 12 bases lay in between. The CDR3 region has the DNA TGTGCCAGCAGCGTTGACGCGAGGTCCACCGGGGAGCTGTTTTTT. Translated: CASSVDARSTGELFF.

This clone has a single count. V and J are TRBV7-3 and TRBJ2-3, with a possible D match to TRBD2 (5 bases). V was trimmed by 5 bases and J by 6 bases, leaving 15 bases between them. Germline V gene data show CDR1 as SGHTA and CDR2 as FQGTGA. CDR3 size: 14 residues. The CDR3 sequence: CASSALTRGDTQYF. DNA for the CDR3: TGTGCCAGCAGCGCCTTGACTCGCGGGGATACGCAGTATTTT.

The V call is TRBV6-5, the J call TRBJ1-1, with D possibly being TRBD1 (5 bases). The CDR3 sequence is 16 residues long. With 2 bases removed from V and 0 bases from J, the gap between germline ends came to 13 bases. Germline V lookup: CDR1 MNHEY, CDR2 SVGAGI. The CDR3, as DNA: TGTGCCAGCAGTTACACAACAGGCCCCATGAACACTGAAGCTTTCTTT. As protein: CASSYTTGPMNTEAFF.

This clone was seen ten or more times. V is TRBV15 and J is TRBJ2-5; 9 positions match TRBD1. Unmatched junction bases numbered 6, after V lost 3 bases and J lost 7 bases. Germline-derived CDR1 and CDR2 are LNHNV and YYDKDF (reference sequence). The CDR3 totals 14 residues. The CDR3 DNA follows: TGTGCCACCAGCAGCAGGACAGGGGAGCGGACCCAGTACTTC. It specifies CATSSRTGERTQYF.

The V call is TRBV9, the J call TRBJ2-1; 15 positions match TRBD2. V lost 4 bases to trimming and J lost 8 bases; unmatched junction nucleotides: 10. The CDR3 spans 17 residues. Germline values: CDR1 SGDLS, CDR2 YYNGEE. The CDR3 DNA follows: TGTGCCAGCAGCTTCGGACTAGCGGGAGGGCCGGGTTATGAGCAGTTCTTC. Protein: CASSFGLAGGPGYEQFF. Full variable domain (outside the CDR3, taken from reference TRBV9 and TRBJ2-1): DSGVTQTPKHLITATGQRVTLRCSPRSGDLSVYWYQQSLDQGLQFLIQYYNGEERAKGNILERFSAQQFPDLHSELNLSSLELGDSALYFCASSFGLAGGPGYEQFFGPGTRLTVL.

This chain uses TRBV6-1 with TRBJ2-7, with D maybe TRBD2 (5 bases). This CDR3 has 15 amino acids. Germline-derived CDR1 and CDR2 are MNHNS and SASEGT. V was clipped by 2 bases and J by 3 bases, with 14 bases between them. In DNA, the CDR3 is TGTGCCAGCAGTGAAATCTCGCGGGCGAACTACGAGCAGTACTTC. It specifies CASSEISRANYEQYF.

The genes are TRBV10-3 and TRBJ2-7, with D maybe TRBD1 (5 bases). CDR1 is ENHRY, CDR2 SYGVKD, per germline. V lost 0 bases, J lost 3 bases, and 6 bases lay in between. CDR3 size: 13 residues. The CDR3 nucleotides are TGTGCCATCAGTGAGTCGACAGTCTACGAGCAGTACTTC. As protein: CAISESTVYEQYF.